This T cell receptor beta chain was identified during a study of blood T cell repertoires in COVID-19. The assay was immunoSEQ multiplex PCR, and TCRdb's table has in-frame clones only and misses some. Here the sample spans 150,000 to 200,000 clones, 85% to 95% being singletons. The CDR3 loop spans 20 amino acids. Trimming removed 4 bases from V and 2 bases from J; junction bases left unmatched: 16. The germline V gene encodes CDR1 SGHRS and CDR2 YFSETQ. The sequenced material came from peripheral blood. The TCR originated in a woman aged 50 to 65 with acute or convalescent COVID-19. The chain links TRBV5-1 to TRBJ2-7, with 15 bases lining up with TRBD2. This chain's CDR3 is CASSMILGLAGGPLTYEQYF. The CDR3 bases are TGCGCCAGCAGCATGATTTTAGGACTAGCGGGAGGGCCATTGACCTACGAGCAGTACTTC. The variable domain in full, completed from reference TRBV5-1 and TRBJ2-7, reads KAGVTQTPRYLIKTRGQQVTLSCSPISGHRSVSWYQQTPGQGLQFLFEYFSETQRNKGNFPGRFSGRQFSNSRSEMNVSTLELGDSALYLCASSMILGLAGGPLTYEQYFGPGTRLTVT.